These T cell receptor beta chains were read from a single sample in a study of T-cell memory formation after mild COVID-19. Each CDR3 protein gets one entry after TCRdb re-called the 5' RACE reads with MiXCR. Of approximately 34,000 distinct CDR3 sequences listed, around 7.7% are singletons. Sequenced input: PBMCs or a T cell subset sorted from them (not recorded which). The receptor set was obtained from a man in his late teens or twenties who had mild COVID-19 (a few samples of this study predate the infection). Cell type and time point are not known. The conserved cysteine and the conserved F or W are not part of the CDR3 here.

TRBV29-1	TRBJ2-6	SAATGAGANVLT
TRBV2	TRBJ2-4	ASKERWAGGQRLAKNIQY
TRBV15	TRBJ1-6	ATSSRTGTNSPLH
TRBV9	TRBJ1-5	ASSGGDAPIQPQH
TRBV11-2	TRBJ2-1	ASSPGRGVQRYNEQF
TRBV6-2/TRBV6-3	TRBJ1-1	ASSYFLTGRYVTEAF
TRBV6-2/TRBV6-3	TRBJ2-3	ASSGVPDSTDTQY
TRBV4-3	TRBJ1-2	ASSQDYGGGGYGYT
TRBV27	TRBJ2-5	ASSLTGKTQY
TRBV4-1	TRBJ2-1	ASSQPLRTGQNEQF
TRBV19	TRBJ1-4	ATGTYEKLF
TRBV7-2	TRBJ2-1	ASSFGRVEQF
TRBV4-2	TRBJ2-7	ASSYSSGEQY